These 17 T cell receptor beta chains share one sample of origin, sequenced in a study of chemoradiotherapy in HPV16-positive cancers. Sequenced by immunoSEQ multiplex PCR; TCRdb stores in-frame clones only, minus some. The sample lists around 8,800 clones, around 72% occurring once. This material consisted of tumor tissue, taken from a patient who underwent chemoradiotherapy. The receptors here all came from a human donor with HPV-associated anogenital cancer.

The V and J genes are TRBV19 and TRBJ2-1; 8 bases agree with TRBD2. The CDR3 is 15 residues long. Trimming cost V 9 bases and J 6 bases; bases outside gene matches: 13. Germline V lookup: CDR1 LNHDA, CDR2 SQIVND (reference sequence). CDR3 sequence (DNA): TGTGCCAGCCGGGGGGGGACTAGGGCGGTCAATGAGCAGTTCTTC. Translating gives CASRGGTRAVNEQFF.

The V and J genes are TRBV28 and TRBJ2-6; 7 bases align to TRBD1. The germline V gene has CDR1 MDHEN and CDR2 SYDVKM. V shed 7 bases and J 11 bases; nucleotides not matched to a gene: 5. The CDR3 loop spans 12 amino acids. This CDR3 reads CASNAGGHVLTF. The DNA of the CDR3 is TGTGCCAGCAATGCAGGGGGTCACGTCCTGACTTTC.

This clone is labeled as medium-sized (0.01 to 0.1%). The V call is TRBV6-4, the J call TRBJ2-3; possibly TRBD1 for D (6 bases). Germline V gene data show CDR1 as MRHNA and CDR2 as SNTAGT. The CDR3 has 15 residues. The germline V and J ends were trimmed by 0 bases and 4 bases, with 11 bases remaining between them. The CDR3 nucleotides read TGTGCCAGCAGTGACTCGGCAGGGGTGGCAGATACGCAGTATTTT. It codes for CASSDSAGVADTQYF.

CDR3 sequence: CASSVLGADTQYF. In DNA, the CDR3 is TGTGCCAGCAGCGTACTCGGGGCAGATACGCAGTATTTT. The chain carries TRBV9 and TRBJ2-3; TRBD2 is a possible D gene (5 bases). V was clipped by 1 base and J by 4 bases, with 7 bases between them. CDR3 length: 13 residues. Per germline, CDR1 SGDLS and CDR2 YYNGEE. The full variable domain, with the rest looked up from reference TRBV9 and TRBJ2-3, is DSGVTQTPKHLITATGQRVTLRCSPRSGDLSVYWYQQSLDQGLQFLIQYYNGEERAKGNILERFSAQQFPDLHSELNLSSLELGDSALYFCASSVLGADTQYFGPGTRLTVL.

This clone was found once. Here the CDR3 DNA reads TGTGCCAGCAGCCCCAGGAACCCTAGCGGGAGCTCCTACGAGCAGTACTTC. Its translation: CASSPRNPSGSSYEQYF. V usage is TRBV5-4 and J usage is TRBJ2-7; TRBD2 agrees at 10 bases. Germline assignment: CDR1 SGHNT and CDR2 YYREEE (reference sequence). Losses at the gene ends were 4 bases for V and 0 bases for J; bases not matched to a gene: 10. The CDR3 is 17 amino acids.

The chain recombines TRBV11-2 with TRBJ1-1; D is unresolved. In germline, CDR1 is SGHAT, CDR2 FQNNGV. V gave up 3 bases and J gave up 2 bases, with 7 bases separating them. There are 13 residues in the CDR3. CDR3 amino acids: CASSFSENTEAFF. The CDR3 bases are TGTGCCAGCAGCTTTTCCGAAAACACTGAAGCTTTCTTT.

The chain joins TRBV6-5 to TRBJ1-2; D call uncertain. The CDR3 totals 13 residues. Deletions cut 11 bases from V and 2 bases from J, with 15 bases between. The germline V gene encodes CDR1 MNHEY and CDR2 SVGAGI. The DNA for the CDR3 is TGTGCCGCCACCGCACGGGCCAACTATGGCTACACCTTC. This sequence encodes CAATARANYGYTF.

This clone came up a few times. This rearrangement joins TRBV9 to TRBJ2-1; 12 nucleotides match TRBD1. V lost 0 bases to trimming and J lost 8 bases; unmatched junction nucleotides: 9. CDR3 size: 17 residues. Germline V CDR1 and CDR2: SGDLS, YYNGEE. The CDR3 bases are TGTGCCAGCAGCGTAGATTTGGGACAGGGGGCGACAGATGAGCAGTTCTTC. This sequence encodes CASSVDLGQGATDEQFF.

The rearrangement joins TRBV21-1 to TRBJ1-1; the tabulated D call, TRBD1, remains unverified against the DNA. TRBV21-1 is described as a pseudogene. The CDR3 loop spans 17 amino acids. As DNA, the CDR3 is TGTGCCAGCAGCCCCGGTCCCGGACAGCGTTTGAACACTGAAGCTTTCTTT. Translation: CASSPGPGQRLNTEAFF.

The chain recombines TRBV30 with TRBJ1-1; D gene uncertain. The V end was cut by 3 bases, the J end by 1 base, with 9 bases between. The CDR3 length is 13 residues. Germline V CDR1 and CDR2: GTSNPN, SVGIG (reference sequence). The CDR3 sequence is CAWRRDPNTEAFF. DNA for the CDR3: TGTGCCTGGAGAAGGGATCCGAACACTGAAGCTTTCTTT.

The rearrangement joins TRBV18 to TRBJ2-7; 9 bases are shared with TRBD1. The V segment lost 5 bases and the J segment 7 bases; nucleotides outside the gene matches: 12. Looked up from germline, CDR1 is KGHSH and CDR2 is LQKENI. The CDR3 has 15 amino acids. The CDR3 is CASSVGTGRIGEQYF. CDR3 sequence (DNA): TGTGCCAGCTCAGTTGGGACAGGGAGAATAGGGGAGCAGTACTTC.

This chain links TRBV7-8 with TRBJ2-5, with 9 bases lining up with TRBD2. The CDR3 has 18 amino acids. CDR1 and CDR2 (germline): SGHVS, FQNEAQ. V lost 3 bases and J lost 4; bases outside the gene matches: 15. DNA for the CDR3: TGTGCCAGCAGCTTGGGCCCTGGCGCGGGGGGGCGTATAGAGACCCAGTACTTC. Its translation: CASSLGPGAGGRIETQYF.

The V gene is TRBV19, the J gene TRBJ1-5; D unresolved. CDR1 is LNHDA and CDR2 is SQIVND in the germline V gene (reference sequence). This CDR3 has 12 residues. V lost 6 bases and J lost 8, with 11 bases in between. CDR3: CASRRPREPQHF. In nucleotides, the CDR3 is TGTGCCAGTAGGCGGCCGAGGGAGCCCCAGCATTTT.

In its sample, this clone was seen once. The chain joins TRBV28 to TRBJ1-6, with D hard to call. Germline CDR1 reads MDHEN; CDR2 reads SYDVKM. Deletions cut 2 bases from V and 4 bases from J, with 6 bases between. This CDR3 has 14 residues. The CDR3 DNA sequence: TGTGCCAGCAGTTTAAGGGATTATAATTCACCCCTCCACTTT. Its protein is CASSLRDYNSPLHF.

The rearrangement uses TRBV18 and TRBJ1-6; the D gene is possibly TRBD1 (6 bases). This CDR3 is built from 14 residues. Per the germline V gene, CDR1 is KGHSH and CDR2 is LQKENI. Trimming removed 5 bases at V and 7 bases at J, with 12 bases between. DNA of the CDR3: TGTGCCAGCTCAACCGACAGGAAAAATTCACCCCTCCACTTT. It specifies CASSTDRKNSPLHF.

By proportion, this clone is medium-sized. The chain couples TRBV19 to TRBJ1-1; D uncertain. V was pared by 3 bases and J by 1 base, with 12 bases between. This CDR3 spans 15 amino acids. Germline values: CDR1 LNHDA, CDR2 SQIVND (reference sequence). In DNA, the CDR3 is TGTGCCAGTAGTATGGAGTCAGAGTGGAACACTGAAGCTTTCTTT. It specifies CASSMESEWNTEAFF.

The chain has TRBV21-1 and TRBJ1-4; TRBD1 is the table's D call and was not checked against the DNA. TRBV21-1 is a listed pseudogene. The CDR3 spans 19 residues. DNA of the CDR3: TGTGCCAGCAGCGGCCTTGACAGGGGCTTCCATGCAACTAATGAAAAACTGTTTTTT. This gives the protein CASSGLDRGFHATNEKLFF.